The 17 T cell receptor beta chains listed next were all sequenced from one sample in a study of blood T cell repertoires in COVID-19. The assay was immunoSEQ multiplex PCR, and TCRdb's table has in-frame clones only and misses some. The data contain 270,000 or so clones, just over 85% of them singletons. The sequenced material came from peripheral blood. The source of these receptors is a woman between 25 and 40 years old with active or convalescent COVID-19.

This clone was counted a few times. This rearrangement joins TRBV7-3 to TRBJ2-2; D is undetermined. The germline CDR1 and CDR2 sequences are SGHTA and FQGTGA. V lost 2 bases to trimming and J lost 7 bases, with 8 bases between them. The CDR3 runs to 13 residues. This CDR3 is CASSLGTSGELFF. DNA for the CDR3: TGTGCCAGCAGCTTAGGTACGAGCGGGGAGCTGTTTTTT.

The DNA of the CDR3 is TGTGCCAGCAGCTTGGGGGGACAGGGTTTAACCGGGGAGCTGTTTTTT. Translation gives CASSLGGQGLTGELFF. The chain couples TRBV5-4 to TRBJ2-2; 9 positions agree with TRBD1. The length of the CDR3 is 16 residues. Germline values: CDR1 SGHNT, CDR2 YYREEE (reference sequence). V shed 0 bases and J 5 bases; nucleotides not matched to a gene: 5.

The chain combines TRBV25-1 with TRBJ1-2; 10 bases map to TRBD1. CDR1 and CDR2 (germline): MGHDK, SYGVNS. The CDR3 spans 13 residues. The V segment lost 7 bases and the J segment 7 bases; nucleotides outside the gene matches: 6. CDR3 in amino acids: CASIMTGGTGYTF. In DNA form, the CDR3 reads TGTGCCAGCATAATGACAGGGGGCACTGGCTACACCTTC.

The rearrangement uses TRBV7-2 and TRBJ1-1; 7 bases fit TRBD1. Germline lookup yields CDR1 SGHTA and CDR2 FQGNSA. The CDR3 runs to 13 residues. The V segment lost 5 bases and the J segment 7 bases; nucleotides outside the gene matches: 7. CDR3 in amino acids: CASSSQQGSEAFF. DNA of the CDR3: TGTGCCAGCAGCAGTCAACAGGGGAGTGAAGCTTTCTTT.

V and J are TRBV9 and TRBJ2-1; D is ambiguous. Germline V gene lookup returns CDR1 SGDLS and CDR2 YYNGEE. This CDR3 is 13 amino acids long. The V end was cut by 4 bases, the J end by 4 bases, with 9 bases between. The CDR3 DNA reads as TGTGCCAGCAGCCTTAGAGAGTACAATGAGCAGTTCTTC. Encoded protein: CASSLREYNEQFF. Full variable domain (missing parts from reference TRBV9 and TRBJ2-1): DSGVTQTPKHLITATGQRVTLRCSPRSGDLSVYWYQQSLDQGLQFLIQYYNGEERAKGNILERFSAQQFPDLHSELNLSSLELGDSALYFCASSLREYNEQFFGPGTRLTVL.

This clone was recorded only once. The chain couples TRBV19 to TRBJ1-1; TRBD1 matches 7 bases. Germline V gene sequence: CDR1 LNHDA, CDR2 SQIVND (reference sequence). The CDR3 runs to 15 residues. Unmatched junction bases numbered 6, after V lost 5 bases and J lost 0 bases. CDR3 region: CASSFNRGMNTEAFF. The CDR3 region has the DNA TGTGCCAGTAGTTTTAACAGGGGTATGAACACTGAAGCTTTCTTT.

The sample holds many counts of this clone. The V and J genes are TRBV4-3 and TRBJ2-6, with D possibly being TRBD1 (9 bases). The CDR3 is 18 residues long. Germline assignment: CDR1 LGHNA and CDR2 YSLEER. V was clipped by 5 bases and J by 0 bases, with 17 bases between them. CDR3 in amino acids: CASSIAGQGISGANVLTF. DNA for the CDR3: TGCGCCAGCAGCATAGCGGGACAGGGAATCTCTGGGGCCAACGTCCTGACTTTC.

As for this clone: Additional DNA sequences in this sample encode the identical CDR3. The chain combines TRBV5-1 with TRBJ2-5, with a possible D match to TRBD2 (5 bases). The CDR3 extends over 13 amino acids. Trimming pared 0 bases from V and 5 bases from J, leaving 8 bases between. Germline CDR1 SGHRS, CDR2 YFSETQ. The CDR3 coding sequence is TGCGCCAGCAGCTTGGGGTCGGGGGAGACCCAGTACTTC. Its translation is CASSLGSGETQYF.

This chain uses TRBV7-9 with TRBJ1-3; TRBD1 agrees at 9 bases. V gave up 4 bases and J gave up 0 bases; unmatched junction bases: 4. CDR3 length equals 16 residues. In germline, CDR1 is SEHNR, CDR2 FQNEAQ (reference sequence). The CDR3 nucleotides read TGTGCCAGCAGCTCGACAGGGGGGAGCTCTGGAAACACCATATATTTT. As protein: CASSSTGGSSGNTIYF.

In nucleotides, the CDR3 is TGTGCCAGCAGCCCTGACGCAGGGTACGAGCAGTACTTC. Its protein is CASSPDAGYEQYF. The chain has TRBV7-2 and TRBJ2-7; possibly TRBD1 for D (5 bases). The V end was cut by 5 bases, the J end by 4 bases, with 12 bases between. The CDR3 is 13 amino acids. CDR1 and CDR2 (germline): SGHTA, FQGNSA.

V gene TRBV30 combines with J gene TRBJ1-4; D uncertain. The CDR3 sequence is 13 residues long. Looked up from germline, CDR1 is GTSNPN and CDR2 is SVGIG (reference sequence). V lost 0 bases to trimming and J lost 8 bases, with 10 bases between them. The CDR3 sequence: CAWSVGNPEKLFF. In DNA form, the CDR3 reads TGTGCCTGGAGTGTCGGGAACCCCGAAAAACTGTTTTTT.

This clone showed up just once. This chain joins TRBV6-5 and TRBJ1-5; no definite D call. Trimming stripped 6 bases from V and 4 bases from J, with 10 bases between. CDR3 length equals 13 residues. Germline CDR1 is MNHEY and CDR2 is SVGAGI. DNA of the CDR3: TGTGCCAGCAGGGGAGACACTAATCAGCCCCAGCATTTT. This encodes CASRGDTNQPQHF.

CDR3 DNA sequence: TGTGCCACCCAGATCTTAAGGACAGAGAGCGAGCAGTACTTC. This codes for CATQILRTESEQYF. The genes are TRBV6-6 and TRBJ2-7, with a weak D call TRBD1 (6 bases). The CDR3 is 14 amino acids. CDR1 is MNHNY, CDR2 SVGAGI, per germline (reference sequence). V lost 10 bases to trimming and J lost 6 bases, with 22 bases between them.

The count of this clone is one. The J gene is TRBJ2-1, the V gene TRBV4-1, with D possibly being TRBD2 (6 bases). V lost 4 bases, J lost 5 bases, and 18 bases lay in between. This CDR3 has 16 amino acids. CDR1 and CDR2 (germline): MGHRA, YSYEKL. In nucleotides, the CDR3 is TGCGCCAGCAGCCTCGCCTTCCCGGGGGACCACAATGAGCAGTTCTTC. Amino acids: CASSLAFPGDHNEQFF.

The rearrangement uses TRBV7-2 and TRBJ2-5; 10 positions agree with TRBD2. This CDR3 spans 14 amino acids. Trimming removed 3 bases from V and 5 bases from J; junction bases left unmatched: 3. Germline V gene data show CDR1 as SGHTA and CDR2 as FQGNSA. Here the CDR3 reads CASSFSGGMETQYF. The CDR3, as DNA: TGTGCCAGCAGCTTTAGCGGGGGGATGGAGACCCAGTACTTC.

This clone has more than one count but fewer than ten. J is TRBJ1-3 and V is TRBV5-1; D may be TRBD1 (6 bases). Trimming left V 1 base short and J 4 bases short, with 9 bases between. The CDR3 runs to 14 residues. Germline assignment: CDR1 SGHRS and CDR2 YFSETQ. The CDR3 nucleotides read TGCGCCAGCAGCTTGACAGGACAGGGAAACACCATATATTTT. Residues: CASSLTGQGNTIYF.

The rearrangement uses TRBV28 and TRBJ1-6; weak D call: TRBD1 (5 bases). Trimming removed 2 bases from V and 9 bases from J, with 11 bases in between. CDR1 is MDHEN and CDR2 is SYDVKM in the germline V gene. This CDR3 is built from 14 residues. The CDR3 sequence is CASSLSRAGSPLHF. The CDR3 coding sequence is TGTGCCAGCAGTTTAAGCAGGGCAGGTTCACCCCTCCACTTT.